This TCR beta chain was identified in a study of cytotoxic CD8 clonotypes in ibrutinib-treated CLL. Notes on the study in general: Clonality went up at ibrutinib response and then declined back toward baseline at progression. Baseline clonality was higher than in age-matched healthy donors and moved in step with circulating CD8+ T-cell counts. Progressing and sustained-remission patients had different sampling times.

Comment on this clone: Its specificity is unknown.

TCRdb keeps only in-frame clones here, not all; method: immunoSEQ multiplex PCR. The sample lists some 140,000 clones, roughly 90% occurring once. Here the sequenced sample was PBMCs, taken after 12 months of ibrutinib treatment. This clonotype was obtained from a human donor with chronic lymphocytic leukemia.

The CDR3 nucleotides are TGTGCCAGCAGCGTTGGGCAACTCCCGACCTACGAGCAGTACTTC. Translated, it gives CASSVGQLPTYEQYF. This rearrangement joins TRBV9 to TRBJ2-7; no clear D. The V gene lost 2 bases and the J gene lost 2 bases, with 14 bases spanning the gap. Per germline, CDR1 SGDLS and CDR2 YYNGEE. This CDR3 comprises 15 residues. The entire variable domain, with the rest obtained from reference TRBV9 and TRBJ2-7, is as follows: DSGVTQTPKHLITATGQRVTLRCSPRSGDLSVYWYQQSLDQGLQFLIQYYNGEERAKGNILERFSAQQFPDLHSELNLSSLELGDSALYFCASSVGQLPTYEQYFGPGTRLTVT.